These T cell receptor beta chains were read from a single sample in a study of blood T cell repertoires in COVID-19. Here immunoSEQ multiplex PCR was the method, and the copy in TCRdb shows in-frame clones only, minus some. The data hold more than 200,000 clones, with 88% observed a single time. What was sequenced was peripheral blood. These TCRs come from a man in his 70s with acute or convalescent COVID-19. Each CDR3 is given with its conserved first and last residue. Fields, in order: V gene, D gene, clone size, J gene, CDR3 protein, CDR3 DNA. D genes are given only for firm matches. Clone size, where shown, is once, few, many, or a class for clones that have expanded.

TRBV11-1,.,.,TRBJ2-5,CASSPRSSDSLETQYF,TGTGCCAGCAGCCCCCGTTCAAGTGACTCCTTAGAGACCCAGTACTTC
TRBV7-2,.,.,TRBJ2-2,CASSLGQGRTGELFF,TGTGCCAGCAGCTTAGGCCAGGGTCGCACCGGGGAGCTGTTTTTT
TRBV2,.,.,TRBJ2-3,CASNRGAGADTQYF,TGTGCCAGCAACCGGGGGGCCGGGGCAGATACGCAGTATTTT
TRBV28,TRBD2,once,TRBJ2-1,CASSGEGRDFYNEQFF,TGTGCCAGCAGTGGGGAGGGGCGGGATTTCTACAATGAGCAGTTCTTC
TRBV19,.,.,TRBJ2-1,CASCSSYNEQFF,TGTGCCAGCTGTAGCTCCTACAATGAGCAGTTCTTC
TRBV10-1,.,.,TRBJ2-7,CASSDVSGSYEQYF,TGCGCCAGCAGTGATGTTAGCGGATCCTACGAGCAGTACTTC
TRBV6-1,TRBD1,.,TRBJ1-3,CASSEGTGPSGNTIYF,TGTGCCAGCAGTGAAGGGACAGGCCCCTCTGGAAACACCATATATTTT
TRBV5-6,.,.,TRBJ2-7,CASSVDRITYEQYF,TGTGCCAGCAGCGTGGACAGAATTACCTACGAGCAGTACTTC
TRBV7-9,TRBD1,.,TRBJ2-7,CASSFIGGQGFEQYF,TGTGCCAGCAGCTTCATTGGGGGACAGGGATTCGAGCAGTACTTC
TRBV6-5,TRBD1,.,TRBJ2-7,CASSRPGQGYEQYF,TGTGCCAGCAGTAGACCGGGACAGGGCTACGAGCAGTACTTC
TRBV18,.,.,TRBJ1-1,CASSPPMESREAFF,TGTGCCAGCTCACCACCGATGGAGTCCCGTGAAGCTTTCTTT
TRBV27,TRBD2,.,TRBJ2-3,CASTRSPSGWDTQYF,TGTGCCAGCACCCGTTCCCCTAGCGGGTGGGATACGCAGTATTTT
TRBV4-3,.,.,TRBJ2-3,CASSPRVKETDTQYF,TGCGCCAGCAGCCCCAGGGTCAAGGAGACAGATACGCAGTATTTT
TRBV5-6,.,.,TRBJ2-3,CASSSSTDTQYF,TGTGCCAGCAGCTCAAGCACAGATACGCAGTATTTT
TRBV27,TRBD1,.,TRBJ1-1,CASSEYGTEAPEAFF,TGTGCCAGCAGTGAGTACGGGACAGAGGCCCCCGAAGCTTTCTTT
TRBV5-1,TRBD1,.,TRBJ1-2,CASSADRGRRGEGYTF,TGCGCCAGCAGCGCGGACAGGGGGCGCAGGGGTGAGGGCTACACCTTC
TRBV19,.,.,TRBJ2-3,CASSAARDTSQYF,TGTGCCAGTAGTGCCGCCAGAGACACATCGCAGTATTTT
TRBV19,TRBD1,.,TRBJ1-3,CASSIRDRVLASSGNTIYF,TGTGCCAGTAGTATCCGGGACAGAGTCCTAGCCTCCTCTGGAAACACCATATATTTT
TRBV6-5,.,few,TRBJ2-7,CASRSGISSWEQYF,TGTGCCAGCAGGTCCGGGATCTCAAGCTGGGAGCAGTACTTC
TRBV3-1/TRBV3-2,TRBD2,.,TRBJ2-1,CASSQTSGTQFF,TGTGCCAGCAGCCAAACTAGCGGGACTCAGTTCTTC
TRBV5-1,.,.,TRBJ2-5,CASSFQGQKETQYF,TGCGCCAGCAGCTTTCAGGGTCAGAAGGAGACCCAGTACTTC
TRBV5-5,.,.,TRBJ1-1,CASSWSTVLRGTEAFF,TGTGCCAGCAGCTGGTCGACAGTCCTCAGAGGCACTGAAGCTTTCTTT
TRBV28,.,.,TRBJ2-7,CASSPQLTRTSYEQYF,TGTGCCAGCAGTCCTCAACTTACTAGAACCTCCTACGAGCAGTACTTC
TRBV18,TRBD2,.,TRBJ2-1,CASSPELAAGNEQFF,TGTGCCAGCTCACCGGAACTAGCGGCTGGCAATGAGCAGTTCTTC
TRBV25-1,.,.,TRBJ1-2,CASSDDGFYGYTF,TGTGCCAGCAGTGACGACGGGTTCTATGGCTACACCTTC
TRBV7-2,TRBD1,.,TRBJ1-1,CASSFPTGGVTEAFF,TGTGCCAGCAGCTTTCCTACAGGGGGGGTCACTGAAGCTTTCTTT
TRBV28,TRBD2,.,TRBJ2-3,CASSLPSGTDTQYF,TGTGCCAGCAGCTTACCTAGCGGGACGGATACGCAGTATTTT
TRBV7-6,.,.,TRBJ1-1,CASSPTTGVETEAFF,TGTGCCAGCAGCCCGACGACAGGAGTAGAAACTGAAGCTTTCTTT
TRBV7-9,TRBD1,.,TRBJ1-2,CASSPGRGRFYGYTF,TGTGCCAGCAGCCCGGGAAGGGGGCGGTTCTATGGCTACACCTTC
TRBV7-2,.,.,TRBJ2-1,CASSLLGAAGNNEQFF,TGTGCCAGCAGCCTCCTGGGGGCCGCCGGCAACAATGAGCAGTTCTTC
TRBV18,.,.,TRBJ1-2,CASSTIGTNYGYTF,TGTGCCAGCTCAACGATCGGGACTAACTATGGCTACACCTTC
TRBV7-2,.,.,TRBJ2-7,CASSFGSVDEQYF,TGTGCCAGCAGCTTCGGGTCAGTCGACGAGCAGTACTTC
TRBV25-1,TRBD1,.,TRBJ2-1,CASSPGTGGVQSEQFF,TGTGCCAGCAGCCCCGGGACAGGAGGCGTTCAAAGTGAGCAGTTCTTC